Listed here is a single T cell receptor beta chain. The data originate from a study of T cell responses to AZD1222 COVID-19 vaccine. TCRdb's copy holds only in-frame clones and misses some; the assay was immunoSEQ multiplex PCR. The data contain about 120,000 clones, approximately 90% of them singletons. Between the trimmed V and J ends, which lost 4 bases and 9 bases, there was a span of 8 bases. The length of the CDR3 is 11 residues. Germline assignment: CDR1 SGHDT and CDR2 YYEEEE. This sequence originates from an adult in good health. The chain couples TRBV5-6 to TRBJ2-1, with a weak D call TRBD2 (6 bases). Specimen: peripheral blood, collected on day 0 of AZD1222 vaccination. CDR3 in DNA: TGTGCCAGCAGCCCCGGGGGTGAGCAGTTCTTC. Protein product: CASSPGGEQFF.